Presented here are 28 T cell receptor beta chains from one specimen sequenced in a study of blood T cell repertoires in COVID-19. Sequenced by immunoSEQ multiplex PCR; TCRdb stores in-frame clones only, minus some. The table has approximately 90,000 clones, more than 65% seen once. The sequenced material came from peripheral blood. The receptors stem from a man in his 70s with COVID-19, enrolled during active disease.

The V and J genes are TRBV10-3 and TRBJ1-2, with 7 bases aligning to TRBD1. The CDR3 consists of 12 residues. Germline CDR1 reads ENHRY; CDR2 reads SYGVKD. The V gene end was trimmed by 8 bases and the J gene end by 4 bases; junction bases not matched to a gene: 4. The CDR3 DNA sequence: TGTGCCATCGGTTCAGGGGGCTATGGCTACACCTTC. This encodes CAIGSGGYGYTF.

The chain has TRBV7-9 and TRBJ2-7, with no clear D. The V gene's germline CDR1 is SEHNR and CDR2 FQNEAQ (reference sequence). The CDR3 has 14 amino acids. V gave up 5 bases and J gave up 0 bases, with 11 bases separating them. CDR3 nucleotides: TGTGCCAGCAGCCCCGCCGGTTCCTCCTACGAGCAGTACTTC. Encoded protein: CASSPAGSSYEQYF. Combining the CDR3 with reference TRBV7-9 and TRBJ2-7 gives the whole variable domain DTGVSQNPRHKITKRGQNVTFRCDPISEHNRLYWYRQTLGQGPEFLTYFQNEAQLEKSRLLSDRFSAERPKGSFSTLEIQRTEQGDSAMYLCASSPAGSSYEQYFGPGTRLTVT.

In the case of this clone: At one end, the junction sequence differs from germline, possibly due to a read error. This chain connects TRBV7-9 to TRBJ1-1; tentative D call: TRBD1 (5 bases). The CDR3 contains 14 residues. The germline V gene has CDR1 SEHNR and CDR2 FQNEAQ (reference sequence). Written as DNA, the CDR3 is TGTGCCAGCAGCTTACAGGGAATGAACATTGAAGCTTTCTTT. Translating it yields CASSLQGMNIEAFF.

V usage is TRBV6-2 or TRBV6-3 and J usage is TRBJ2-7, with unresolved D. The CDR3 spans 13 residues. Germline CDR1 reads MNHEY; CDR2 reads SVGEGT. V was clipped by 2 bases and J by 7 bases, with 12 bases between them. The CDR3 DNA sequence: TGTGCCAGCAGTTACAACCCTCAACGGGAGCAGTACTTC. Translation: CASSYNPQREQYF.

This rearrangement joins TRBV27 to TRBJ2-7; D gene unclear. From germline, CDR1 is MNHEY and CDR2 SMNVEV (reference sequence). Trimming took off 1 base at V and 4 bases at J, with 8 bases between the two ends. CDR3 size: 13 residues. CDR3 sequence reads: CASSLFSSYEQYF. CDR3 nucleotide sequence: TGTGCCAGCAGTTTATTTTCCAGTTACGAGCAGTACTTC.

The J gene is TRBJ1-2, the V gene TRBV5-5, with 9 bases fitting TRBD1. The CDR3 runs 15 residues. Unmatched junction bases numbered 7, after V lost 5 bases and J lost 2 bases. In germline, CDR1 is SGHKS, CDR2 YYEKEE (reference sequence). DNA of the CDR3: TGTGCCAGCAGTACAGGGGGCAAGCTGAACTATGGCTACACCTTC. Amino acid sequence: CASSTGGKLNYGYTF.

The chain recombines TRBV4-3 with TRBJ2-3; TRBD2 matches at 13 bases. Germline lookup yields CDR1 LGHNA and CDR2 YSLEER. The CDR3 is 17 amino acids. V gave up 2 bases and J gave up 3 bases; unmatched junction bases: 5. CDR3 in amino acids: CASSQRTSGSKTDTQYF. CDR3 coding DNA: TGCGCCAGCAGCCAACGGACTAGCGGGAGTAAGACAGATACGCAGTATTTT.

The chain couples TRBV7-2 to TRBJ1-2; 7 bases match TRBD1. Trimming took 5 bases from V and 8 from J; bases not matched to a gene: 8. CDR1 is SGHTA and CDR2 is FQGNSA in the germline V gene. The CDR3 consists of 13 residues. CDR3 nucleotides: TGTGCCAGCAGCGCCCGACAGGGAGTGGGCTACACCTTC. Protein: CASSARQGVGYTF.

Only one count was recorded for this clone. The V call is TRBV30, the J call TRBJ1-1; D is undetermined. Germline lookup yields CDR1 GTSNPN and CDR2 SVGIG (reference sequence). This CDR3 contains 14 residues. V was shortened by 0 bases and J by 4 bases, with 12 bases between the two germline ends. CDR3 nucleotides: TGTGCCTGGAGTGTGCCCGGGTTGAGCACTGAAGCTTTCTTT. Its protein product is CAWSVPGLSTEAFF.

The CDR3 sequence is CASSQPQPAGQGEAGQYF. The DNA of the CDR3 is TGCGCCAGCAGTCAACCCCAGCCCGCGGGACAGGGAGAGGCCGGGCAGTACTTC. The chain employs TRBV23-1 and TRBJ2-7; 9 bases map to TRBD1. TRBV23-1 is an ORF, with its function uncertain. The ends lost 2 bases at V and 9 bases at J; junction bases unmatched: 20. This CDR3 is 18 amino acids long.

The gene calls are TRBV9 and TRBJ1-5, with TRBD1 matching 10 bases. CDR3 length: 18 residues. CDR1 SGDLS and CDR2 YYNGEE come from the germline V gene. The trim removed 4 bases at V and 4 bases at J, leaving 14 bases unmatched. The CDR3 sequence is CASSPYTSDRGRNQPQHF. CDR3 nucleotides: TGTGCCAGCAGCCCTTATACCTCGGACAGGGGGAGAAATCAGCCCCAGCATTTT. The full variable domain, completed using reference TRBV9 and TRBJ1-5, is DSGVTQTPKHLITATGQRVTLRCSPRSGDLSVYWYQQSLDQGLQFLIQYYNGEERAKGNILERFSAQQFPDLHSELNLSSLELGDSALYFCASSPYTSDRGRNQPQHFGDGTRLSIL.

The chain joins TRBV4-2 to TRBJ1-1; possible D gene TRBD1, 5 bases. From germline, CDR1 is LGHNA and CDR2 YNFKEQ. The CDR3 runs 15 residues. V dropped 0 bases and J dropped 4 bases, with 12 bases sitting between them. CDR3 loop: CASSQEGSQGTEAFF. The CDR3 coding sequence is TGTGCCAGCAGCCAAGAGGGCAGCCAGGGCACTGAAGCTTTCTTT.

The V call is TRBV30, the J call TRBJ1-4, with TRBD1 identical over 7 bases. CDR1 and CDR2 from the germline V gene are GTSNPN and SVGIG (reference sequence). The CDR3 length is 13 residues. V lost 5 bases to trimming and J lost 7 bases; unmatched junction nucleotides: 7. Here the CDR3 reads CAWSQGRSEKLFF. For the CDR3, the DNA is TGTGCCTGGTCACAGGGGAGGTCTGAAAAACTGTTTTTT. The complete variable domain, with remaining parts taken from reference TRBV30 and TRBJ1-4, reads SQTIHQWPATLVQPVGSPLSLECTVEGTSNPNLYWYRQAAGRGLQLLFYSVGIGQISSEVPQNLSASRPQDRQFILSSKKLLLSDSGFYLCAWSQGRSEKLFFGSGTQLSVL.

This clone appeared once. The V call is TRBV28, the J call TRBJ2-2; 8 bases are a match to TRBD2. V lost 8 bases, J lost 0 bases, and 5 bases stayed unmatched. Germline V gives CDR1 MDHEN, CDR2 SYDVKM. This CDR3 is 15 amino acids long. For the CDR3, the DNA is TGTGCCAGCGCAAGCGGGAGTGCGAACACCGGGGAGCTGTTTTTT. It translates to CASASGSANTGELFF.

This chain links TRBV7-2 with TRBJ2-1; no definite D call. The CDR3 is 12 residues long. Deletions cut 0 bases from V and 10 bases from J, with 7 bases between. Germline V gives CDR1 SGHTA, CDR2 FQGNSA. The CDR3 nucleotides are TGTGCCAGCAGCTTAGCACGGGTGGAGCAGTTCTTC. This codes for CASSLARVEQFF. The complete variable domain, with remaining parts taken from reference TRBV7-2 and TRBJ2-1, reads GAGVSQSPSNKVTEKGKDVELRCDPISGHTALYWYRQSLGQGLEFLIYFQGNSAPDKSGLPSDRFSAERTGGSVSTLTIQRTQQEDSAVYLCASSLARVEQFFGPGTRLTVL.

This chain joins TRBV5-1 and TRBJ1-4, with D possibly TRBD1 on 5 matching bases. CDR1 is SGHRS and CDR2 is YFSETQ in the germline V gene. Trimming took 1 base from V and 5 from J, leaving 9 bases between them. The length of the CDR3 is 14 residues. CDR3 nucleotide sequence: TGCGCCAGCAGCTTGAGTGGGGGGAATGAAAAACTGTTTTTT. As protein: CASSLSGGNEKLFF.

The V gene is TRBV5-5, the J gene TRBJ1-2; D unclear. V was shortened by 1 base and J by 4 bases, with 8 bases between the two germline ends. CDR3 size: 13 residues. Germline CDR1 is SGHKS and CDR2 is YYEKEE (reference sequence). The chain's CDR3 is CASSLSPTYGYTF. The CDR3 DNA reads as TGTGCCAGCAGCTTGAGTCCTACCTATGGCTACACCTTC.

This clone was seen more than once but under ten times. The chain is built from TRBV28 and TRBJ1-2, with D maybe TRBD1 (6 bases). Between the trimmed V and J ends, which lost 4 bases and 5 bases, there was a span of 8 bases. Looked up from germline, CDR1 is MDHEN and CDR2 is SYDVKM. This CDR3 is built from 12 residues. The CDR3: CASSSQGYGYTF. CDR3 coding DNA: TGTGCCAGCAGTTCACAGGGATATGGCTACACCTTC.

The CDR3 loop reads CASSLRSATPNYGYTF. In nucleotides, the CDR3 is TGTGCCAGCAGCTTAAGGTCTGCGACACCTAACTATGGCTACACCTTC. This rearrangement joins TRBV11-3 to TRBJ1-2, with D unclear. V shed 2 bases and J shed 0 bases, with 13 bases lying between them. The CDR3 sequence is 16 residues long. The V gene's germline CDR1 is SGHNT and CDR2 YENEEA.

V gene TRBV5-8 combines with J gene TRBJ2-3; no definite D call. Germline CDR1 and CDR2: SGHTS and YDEGEE. V dropped 2 bases and J dropped 0 bases, with 10 bases sitting between them. The CDR3 contains 15 residues. The CDR3 sequence is CASSFRQASTDTQYF. The CDR3 DNA follows: TGTGCCAGCAGCTTCCGGCAGGCCAGCACAGATACGCAGTATTTT.

The CDR3 DNA is TGTGCCACCCAGCCCCAGGGTGGGAACACTGAAGCTTTCTTT. It codes for CATQPQGGNTEAFF. V gene TRBV2 combines with J gene TRBJ1-1; D is perhaps TRBD1 (5 bases). CDR1 SNHLY and CDR2 FYNNEI come from the germline V gene. With 10 bases removed from V and 1 base from J, the gap between germline ends came to 16 bases. The CDR3 loop spans 14 amino acids.

This sequence joins TRBV18 and TRBJ2-7, with 10 bases fitting TRBD1. Germline V gives CDR1 KGHSH, CDR2 LQKENI. V was clipped by 3 bases and J by 2 bases; unmatched bases: 7. The length of the CDR3 is 16 residues. CDR3 loop: CASSPSPGQGPYEQYF. CDR3 DNA: TGTGCCAGCTCACCGTCACCGGGACAGGGGCCCTACGAGCAGTACTTC.

This chain joins TRBV11-3 and TRBJ2-2; tentative D call: TRBD2 (5 bases). V shed 0 bases and J shed 4 bases, with 9 bases lying between them. The germline V gene has CDR1 SGHNT and CDR2 YENEEA. The CDR3 runs 15 residues. CDR3 DNA: TGTGCCAGCAGCTTAGATGTGGCGGGCACCGGGGAGCTGTTTTTT. Amino acid sequence: CASSLDVAGTGELFF.

V and J are TRBV7-2 and TRBJ1-3; D ambiguous. This CDR3 region has 15 residues. Trimming pared 5 bases from V and 0 bases from J, leaving 11 bases between. Germline-derived CDR1 and CDR2 are SGHTA and FQGNSA. The CDR3, as DNA: TGTGCCAGCAGCCCCAACATCGCCTCTGGAAACACCATATATTTT. It encodes CASSPNIASGNTIYF.

The chain employs TRBV6-5 and TRBJ1-2, with 10 bases fitting TRBD1. The CDR3 extends over 15 amino acids. Trimming cost V 6 bases and J 8 bases; bases outside gene matches: 12. From germline, CDR1 is MNHEY and CDR2 SVGAGI. The CDR3 nucleotides read TGTGCCAGCAGACCGCCCGGGACAGGGGTTCGAGGCTACACCTTC. Translated, it gives CASRPPGTGVRGYTF.

The rearrangement joins TRBV27 to TRBJ1-6; no definite D call. The germline V and J ends were trimmed by 8 bases and 12 bases, with 14 bases remaining between them. The length of the CDR3 is 12 residues. Germline V gene lookup returns CDR1 MNHEY and CDR2 SMNVEV (reference sequence). CDR3 protein: CASGKTSVPLHF. The CDR3 DNA follows: TGTGCCAGCGGAAAGACCAGCGTACCCCTCCACTTT.

The chain is built from TRBV4-2 and TRBJ1-5, with 8 bases that match TRBD1. The CDR3 contains 16 residues. Per the germline V gene, CDR1 is LGHNA and CDR2 is YNFKEQ. Trimming at V came to 2 bases and at J to 1 base, leaving 4 bases not matched to a gene. The CDR3 DNA reads TGTGCCAGCAGCCAAAATGGACAGGGAAGCAATCAGCCCCAGCATTTT. The encoded protein is CASSQNGQGSNQPQHF.

The rearrangement links TRBV7-9 to TRBJ2-5; D is possibly TRBD1 (7 bases). The CDR3 has 16 residues. V lost 1 base and J 9 bases, leaving 21 bases between the germline ends. Germline CDR1 reads SEHNR; CDR2 reads FQNEAQ (reference sequence). CDR3 loop: CASSLGRQGGDGPQYF. CDR3 DNA: TGTGCCAGCAGCTTAGGAAGACAGGGCGGGGACGGGCCCCAGTACTTC.